Listed here are 8 T cell receptor beta chains from one sample, sequenced in a study of cytomegalovirus exposure and HLA in healthy donors. PCR used 60 Vbeta primers and 13 Jbeta primers. The table came from immunoSEQ multiplex PCR; TCRdb's copy has only in-frame clones and leaves some out. Of fewer than 80,000 clones in the sample, about 75% were seen once. Sequencing used PBMCs. The receptors here all came from a young man in good health and CMV-seronegative.

This clone has just a few counts. The genes are TRBV6-4 and TRBJ2-1; TRBD1 matches at 8 bases. The CDR3 runs 14 residues. In germline, CDR1 is MRHNA, CDR2 SNTAGT. V lost 5 bases to trimming and J lost 5 bases; unmatched junction nucleotides: 5. The CDR3 DNA reads as TGTGCCAGCAGTCGGGACAGGAGCCACAATGAGCAGTTCTTC. Encoded protein: CASSRDRSHNEQFF.

This clone was observed a handful of times. The chain carries TRBV6-1 and TRBJ2-3; D possibly corresponds to TRBD1 (5 bases). The germline V gene encodes CDR1 MNHNS and CDR2 SASEGT. V was cut by 6 bases and J by 0 bases, with 10 bases left in between. This CDR3 contains 14 residues. CDR3 DNA: TGTGCCAGCAGACAGGAAACTAGCACAGATACGCAGTATTTT. It encodes CASRQETSTDTQYF.

The rearrangement links TRBV4-3 to TRBJ1-4; D remains ambiguous. CDR3 size: 16 residues. Germline assignment: CDR1 LGHNA and CDR2 YSLEER. Trimming took off 0 bases at V and 4 bases at J, with 12 bases between the two ends. The CDR3 protein is CASSQDSTGFNEKLFF. As DNA, the CDR3 is TGCGCCAGCAGCCAAGATAGTACGGGATTTAATGAAAAACTGTTTTTT.

The chain links TRBV27 to TRBJ2-1; TRBD2 matches at 8 bases. V lost 1 base, J lost 6 bases, and 5 bases stayed unmatched. In germline, CDR1 is MNHEY, CDR2 SMNVEV (reference sequence). This CDR3 is built from 15 residues. In DNA, the CDR3 is TGTGCCAGCAGTTTATATAGCGGGGCCTCCAATGAGCAGTTCTTC. It translates to CASSLYSGASNEQFF.

The chain links TRBV2 to TRBJ1-4; D gene ambiguous. The CDR3 is made up of 12 amino acids. Looked up from germline, CDR1 is SNHLY and CDR2 is FYNNEI. Between the trimmed V and J ends, which lost 8 bases and 2 bases, there was a span of 6 bases. CDR3 sequence reads: CASGGTNEKLFF. The CDR3 DNA follows: TGTGCCAGCGGAGGGACTAATGAAAAACTGTTTTTT.

The V and J genes are TRBV5-1 and TRBJ2-3; 13 nucleotides agree with TRBD2. This CDR3 comprises 16 residues. Germline V gene data show CDR1 as SGHRS and CDR2 as YFSETQ. V was clipped by 3 bases and J by 0 bases; unmatched bases: 1. The CDR3 DNA reads as TGCGCCAGCAGCTCGACTAGCGGGGGGAGCACAGATACGCAGTATTTT. It translates to CASSSTSGGSTDTQYF.

This clone has just one count. V gene TRBV18 combines with J gene TRBJ2-3; possibly TRBD2 for D (5 bases). Trimming took 3 bases from V and 2 from J, leaving 12 bases between them. Germline V CDR1 and CDR2: KGHSH, LQKENI. The CDR3 runs to 15 residues. CDR3 sequence reads: CASSPRAWNTDTQYF. The CDR3 coding sequence is TGTGCCAGCTCACCGAGGGCTTGGAACACAGATACGCAGTATTTT.

This clone has just a few counts. The chain links TRBV7-6 to TRBJ2-1, with a weak D call TRBD1 (6 bases). CDR3 length: 15 residues. Deletions cut 4 bases from V and 5 bases from J, with 15 bases between. Germline-derived CDR1 and CDR2 are SGHVS and FNYEAQ. The chain's CDR3 is CASSSRRTANNEQFF. CDR3 sequence (DNA): TGTGCCAGCAGCTCGCGAAGGACAGCCAACAATGAGCAGTTCTTC.